This T cell receptor beta chain is drawn from a study of cytomegalovirus exposure and HLA in healthy donors. The study, taken as a whole, reports: Several V segments, TRBV6-2 and TRBV6-3 among them, could not be told apart and were dropped. TCR beta V- and J-gene trimming, according to a later analysis, was linked to a missense DCLRE1C variant. In an earlier analysis, in fewer than 700 donors, most V segments appeared productive either ~87% or ~30% of the time.

As for this clone: The antigen is undetermined.

This CDR3 spans 13 amino acids. Trimming removed 4 bases from V and 7 bases from J; junction bases left unmatched: 7. Germline V gene data show CDR1 as MNHEY and CDR2 as SMNVEV (reference sequence). The PCR used 60 Vbeta and 13 Jbeta primers. Assay used: immunoSEQ multiplex PCR; TCRdb lists only in-frame clones, some missing. This sample has roughly 71,000 clones, with 74% found just once. The sequence was collected from a human donor in good health. The sequencing sample was made of PBMCs. The V and J genes are TRBV27 and TRBJ2-7; 7 nucleotides line up with TRBD2. Written as DNA, the CDR3 is TGTGCCAGCAGTTATGGGGGGGGAGAGGAGCAGTACTTC. Protein sequence: CASSYGGGEEQYF.